This T cell receptor beta chain appears in the sequencing data of a study of Graves' ophthalmopathy and Graves' hyperthyroidism. TCR beta CDR3 amplification used RNA transcripts. The library came from an HTBI-primed first-round RT-PCR and a second-round multiplex PCR. MiXCR, run by TCRdb on the multiplex PCR reads, gives a single entry per CDR3 protein. The top ten hold 8.5% to 9.5% of the sample, which has about 210,000 distinct CDR3 sequences, 25% to 30% seen once. Sequencing used peripheral blood. The sequence derives from a man in his fifties or sixties with Graves' ophthalmopathy.

CDR3 coding DNA: TGTGCCAGCAGTTTAGGGGGCAGGGGACTTCCGGGGTCCGACTACGAGCAGTACTTC. This gives the protein CASSLGGRGLPGSDYEQYF. V gene TRBV28 combines with J gene TRBJ2-7, with D tentatively TRBD1 or TRBD2 (6 bases each). This CDR3 comprises 19 residues. Between the trimmed V and J ends, which lost 2 bases and 3 bases, there was a span of 26 bases. CDR1 is MDHEN, CDR2 SYDVKM, per germline.